This T cell receptor beta chain originates from a study of radiation and T cells in renal cell carcinoma. CDR1 is MGHRA and CDR2 is YSYEKL in the germline V gene. J was trimmed by 5 bases and V by 4 bases; bases with no gene match: 7. The CDR3 consists of 16 residues. The time point denotes: baseline pretreatment blood. Described treatment: 15 Gy SBRT to primary tumor, nephrectomy 4 weeks later. Only in-frame clones appear in the TCRdb table, and some are missing; sequencing was by immunoSEQ multiplex PCR. The sample carries around 140,000 clones, over 65% recorded once. Here the sequenced sample was blood, taken from a patient whose treatment included radiotherapy and nephrectomy. The receptor comes from a woman in her fifties or sixties with renal cell carcinoma. The V gene is TRBV4-1, the J gene TRBJ2-5; TRBD2 agrees at 13 bases. The CDR3 DNA is TGCGCCAGCAGCCCACGACTAGCGGGGGGCTCGGAGACCCAGTACTTC. Translation gives CASSPRLAGGSETQYF.